Here is one T cell receptor (beta chain) with its context. This sample stems from a study of blood T cell repertoires in COVID-19. Study overall: Acute and convalescent COVID-19 samples came from the United States, Italy and Spain. T cells, B-cell-depleted T cells, or PBMCs supplied cDNA or gDNA.

The method was immunoSEQ multiplex PCR; TCRdb's version includes in-frame clones alone and lacks a portion of them. Here the sample spans approximately 70,000 clones, about 86% being singletons. This CDR3 is 13 amino acids long. Germline V CDR1 and CDR2: MNHEY, SVGEGT. V shed 5 bases and J shed 2 bases, with 9 bases lying between them. The sequenced sample was peripheral blood. The genes are TRBV6-2 or TRBV6-3 and TRBJ1-2, with a weak D call TRBD1 (6 bases). This TCR came from a woman aged 60-75 years with acute or convalescent COVID-19. The chain's CDR3 is CASSKGQNYGYTF. The CDR3 bases are TGTGCCAGCAGTAAAGGACAGAACTATGGCTACACCTTC.